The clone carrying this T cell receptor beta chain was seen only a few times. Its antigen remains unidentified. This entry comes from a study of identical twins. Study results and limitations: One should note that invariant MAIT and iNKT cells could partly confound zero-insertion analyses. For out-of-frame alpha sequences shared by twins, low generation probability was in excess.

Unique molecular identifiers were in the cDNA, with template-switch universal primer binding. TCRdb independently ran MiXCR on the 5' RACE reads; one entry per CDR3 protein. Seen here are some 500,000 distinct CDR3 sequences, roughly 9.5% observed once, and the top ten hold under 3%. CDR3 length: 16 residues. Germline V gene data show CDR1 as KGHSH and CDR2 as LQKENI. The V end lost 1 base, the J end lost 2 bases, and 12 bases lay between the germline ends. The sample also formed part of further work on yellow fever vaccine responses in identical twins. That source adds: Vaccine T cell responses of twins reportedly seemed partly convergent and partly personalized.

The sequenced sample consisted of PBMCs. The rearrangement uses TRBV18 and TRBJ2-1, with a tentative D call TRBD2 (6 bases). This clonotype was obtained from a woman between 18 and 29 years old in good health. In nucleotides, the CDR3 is TGTGCCAGCTCACCACTTTCCGGGGGTGCCTACAATGAGCAGTTCTTC. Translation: CASSPLSGGAYNEQFF.